This entry is about one T cell receptor beta chain. The target antigen is unknown. These data originate in a study of shared clonotypes between healthy human individuals. It was about 210 ng DNA, about 30,000 T cell genomes, that sorted-subset replicate PCRs used. Generated by immunoSEQ multiplex PCR, the TCRdb table keeps only in-frame clones and is missing some. The top ten clones hold under 0.45% of a sample with 2 million to 2.5 million clones, more than 85% of them seen once. Whole-study findings and limits: Represented genetic and exposure-history diversity was restricted by having few donors. Non-shared clonotypes had lower generation probabilities than those shared by all four donors.

Germline V gene data show CDR1 as LGHNA and CDR2 as YSLEER. CDR3 length: 16 amino acids. V was pared by 4 bases and J by 1 base, with 5 bases of the junction left unmatched. The sample taken for sequencing was naive CD4+ T cells from PBMCs. Subset indicated: CD45RA+ positively selected. The sequence was collected from a man aged 18 to 30 in good health. Some clones in this sample may be carry-over from other donors' samples. V is TRBV4-3 and J is TRBJ2-1; 9 positions agree with TRBD2. The CDR3 here is CASSPLAGGSYNEQFF. The CDR3 DNA follows: TGCGCCAGCAGCCCCCTGGCGGGAGGGTCCTACAATGAGCAGTTCTTC.